The clone carrying this T cell receptor (beta chain) was seen a few times. Its antigen remains unidentified. Semi-nested PCR with Nested Universal Primer A followed constant-region reverse priming of full-length variable regions. From the 5' RACE reads, TCRdb called clonotypes with MiXCR, one entry per CDR3 protein. The sample records about 11,000 distinct CDR3 sequences, 15% to 20% being singletons. The study's findings and limits: The larger-cohort validation was restricted to a single TCR beta V-J rearrangement rather than whole repertoires. Tumor memory CD4+ T cell TCR gene usage was found to cluster with blood and lymph node memory CD4+ cells and with lymph node naive CD4+ cells. Tumor Tregs overlapped most with tumor, then blood, naive CD4+ cells.

Tregs were sorted as CD4+CD25+CD127-/low cells. The sequence derives from a female donor with breast cancer. The sequencing input was Tregs sorted from a lymph node.

The CDR3 nucleotides are TGCGCCAGCAGCCAAGATTCCACAGGGAATCAGCCCCAGCATTTT. The encoded protein is CASSQDSTGNQPQHF. V usage is TRBV4-1 and J usage is TRBJ1-5; TRBD1 might be the D (6 bases). Trimming pared 0 bases from V and 4 bases from J, leaving 10 bases between. CDR1 is MGHRA and CDR2 is YSYEKL in the germline V gene. CDR3 size: 15 residues.